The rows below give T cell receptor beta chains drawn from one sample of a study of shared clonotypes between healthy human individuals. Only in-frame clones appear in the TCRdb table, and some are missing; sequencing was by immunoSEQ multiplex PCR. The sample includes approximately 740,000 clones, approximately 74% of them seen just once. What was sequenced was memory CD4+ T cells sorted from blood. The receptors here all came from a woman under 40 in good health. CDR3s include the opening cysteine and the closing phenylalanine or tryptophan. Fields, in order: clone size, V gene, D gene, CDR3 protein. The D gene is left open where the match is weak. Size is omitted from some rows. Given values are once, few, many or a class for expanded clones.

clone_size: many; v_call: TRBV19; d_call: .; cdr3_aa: CASTAGSRANYGYTF
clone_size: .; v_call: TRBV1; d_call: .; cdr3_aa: CTSSHRRTGANTEAFF
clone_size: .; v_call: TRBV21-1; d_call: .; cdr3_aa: CASSRTGIENTEAFF
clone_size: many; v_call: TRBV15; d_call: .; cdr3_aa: CATSTRPGIVTEAFF
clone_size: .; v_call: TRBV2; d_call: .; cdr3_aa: CASSANNEQFF
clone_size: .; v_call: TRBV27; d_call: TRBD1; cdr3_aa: CASRPRTGDRSTLYEQYF
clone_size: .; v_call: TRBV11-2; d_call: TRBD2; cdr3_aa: CASSTRTSGSDSYNEQFF
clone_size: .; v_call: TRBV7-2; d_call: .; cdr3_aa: CASSRTVLNQPQHF
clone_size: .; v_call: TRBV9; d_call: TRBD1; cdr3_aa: CASSAGQDYGYTF
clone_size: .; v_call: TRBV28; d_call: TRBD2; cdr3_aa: CASRRLAGGPGQYF
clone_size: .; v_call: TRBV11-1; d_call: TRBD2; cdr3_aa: CASSSLEREADEQFF
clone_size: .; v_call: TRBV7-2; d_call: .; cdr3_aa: CASSHNRDLRAYEQYF
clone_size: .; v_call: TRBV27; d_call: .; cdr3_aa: CASSLGGESYNEQFF
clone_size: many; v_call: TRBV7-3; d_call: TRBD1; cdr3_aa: CASSSQGDTEAFF
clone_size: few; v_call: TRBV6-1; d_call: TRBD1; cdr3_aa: CASSPQGGEVAFF
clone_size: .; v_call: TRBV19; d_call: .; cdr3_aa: CASRDFYNEKLFF
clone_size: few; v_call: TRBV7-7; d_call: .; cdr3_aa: CASSASGSNTGELFF
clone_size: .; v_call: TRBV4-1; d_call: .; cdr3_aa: CASSLLTGSLNEQFF
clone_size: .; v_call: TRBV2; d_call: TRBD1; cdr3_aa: CASSGDRYNYGYTF
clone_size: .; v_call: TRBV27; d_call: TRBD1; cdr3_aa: CASSRTGSYEQYF
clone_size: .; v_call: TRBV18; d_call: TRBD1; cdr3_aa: CASSPGTGNEQFF
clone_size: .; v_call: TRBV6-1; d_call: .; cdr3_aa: CASSVGTDQNTEAFF